This T cell receptor (beta chain) was sequenced in a study of CD8 T cells in ankylosing spondylitis. Points from the study as a whole: It was reported that disease-linked clones were significantly enriched in matched ankylosing spondylitis synovial fluid. For ankylosing spondylitis blood, a TCR beta motif of seven to nine highly homologous variants appeared characteristic.

Germline values: CDR1 SGHTA, CDR2 FQGNSA. J lost 6 bases, V lost 1 base, and 10 bases had no gene match. CDR3 length: 16 residues. A word on this clonotype: Antigen specificity is unknown.

TCRdb reprocessed the 5' RACE reads with MiXCR, giving one entry per CDR3 protein. The sample has around 150,000 distinct CDR3 sequences; about a third are singletons. This clonotype was sampled from a male donor with ankylosing spondylitis. The gene calls are TRBV7-2 and TRBJ2-7; 9 bases align to TRBD1. Sample: synovial fluid, either unsorted or a sorted T cell fraction (not recorded which). CDR3 DNA: TGTGCCAGCAGCTTAGATGGGGGGACAGGGAGGCGCGAGCAGTACTTC. Translating it yields CASSLDGGTGRREQYF.